This T cell receptor beta chain was found in a study of cytomegalovirus exposure and HLA in healthy donors. This CDR3 comprises 14 residues. The trim removed 2 bases at V and 2 bases at J, leaving 3 bases unmatched. Germline assignment: CDR1 LGHNA and CDR2 YSLEER. Study outcomes and limitations: Many donors shared some public TCRs, even though most TCR sequences were rare. Per a later analysis, about 18,000 TCR beta sequences showed association with HLA alleles at 0.05 false discovery rate. Some segments of the V type, notably TRBV6-2 and TRBV6-3, were excluded as indistinguishable.

These donors counted as nominally healthy when sampled, but unrecorded immune exposures were likely. It was with 60 Vbeta and 13 Jbeta primers that the PCR ran. Produced via immunoSEQ multiplex PCR; TCRdb's table is partial and in-frame only. In the table there are some 190,000 clones, around 77% of which are singletons. Regarding this clone: What it binds is not known.

Sequences were obtained from PBMCs. This receptor was obtained from a woman in her 30s in good health and CMV-seronegative. This chain connects TRBV4-3 to TRBJ2-7; TRBD2 matches 7 bases. The CDR3 DNA reads TGCGCCAGCAGCCAAAGTGCGGGGGCCTACGAGCAGTACTTC. This encodes CASSQSAGAYEQYF.